A single sample is the source of the 15 T cell receptor beta chains below, sequenced in a study of OX40 agonist ivuxolimab in advanced cancers. Repertoires were generated with immunoSEQ multiplex PCR, while TCRdb's copy carries only in-frame clones and drops some. The sample includes roughly 100,000 clones, nearly 90% of them seen just once. The source material was CD4+ or CD8+ T cells sorted from blood, sampled in a trial of the OX40 agonist ivuxolimab. These receptor sequences come from an adult with an advanced solid tumor such as melanoma, head and neck, liver or kidney cancer.

This clone came up once. The chain joins TRBV5-1 to TRBJ1-2, with TRBD1 identical over 11 bases. With V trimmed by 0 bases and J by 4 bases, 11 bases remained unmatched. The CDR3 runs to 18 residues. CDR1 and CDR2 (germline): SGHRS, YFSETQ. The CDR3, as DNA: TGCGCCAGCAGCTTGGCCTTAGGACAGGGGGCGAGCGGCTATGGCTACACCTTC. It yields the protein CASSLALGQGASGYGYTF. Full variable domain (remainder filled in from reference TRBV5-1 and TRBJ1-2): KAGVTQTPRYLIKTRGQQVTLSCSPISGHRSVSWYQQTPGQGLQFLFEYFSETQRNKGNFPGRFSGRQFSNSRSEMNVSTLELGDSALYLCASSLALGQGASGYGYTFGSGTRLTVV.

This chain connects TRBV7-4 to TRBJ1-5; no reliable D call. Looked up from germline, CDR1 is SGHVT and CDR2 is SQSDAQ. Deletions cut 5 bases from V and 5 bases from J, with 13 bases between. The length of the CDR3 is 14 residues. CDR3 DNA: TGTGCCAGCAGCCGGACCCCGGTCCATCAGCCCCAGCATTTT. Amino acid sequence: CASSRTPVHQPQHF.

This clone was seen a handful of times. The chain uses TRBV4-1 and TRBJ1-5, with 9 bases lining up with TRBD1. V was clipped by 1 base and J by 4 bases; unmatched bases: 8. CDR3 length: 17 amino acids. The germline gives CDR1 MGHRA, CDR2 YSYEKL. The CDR3 sequence: CASSQATDRGGNQPQHF. DNA for the CDR3: TGCGCCAGCAGCCAAGCGACGGACAGGGGTGGGAATCAGCCCCAGCATTTT.

This clone was picked up a small number of times. The CDR3, as DNA: TGCAGTGCCAGACTCTTGGGTGCCCAGTACTTC. Protein sequence: CSARLLGAQYF. This rearrangement joins TRBV20-1 to TRBJ2-5; D not resolved. Trimming removed 6 bases from V and 9 bases from J, with 14 bases in between. The CDR3 runs 11 residues. Germline values: CDR1 DFQATT, CDR2 SNEGSKA (reference sequence).

The chain couples TRBV5-4 to TRBJ1-2; 8 bases agree with TRBD1. CDR3 length equals 13 residues. V shed 0 bases and J 8 bases; nucleotides not matched to a gene: 3. CDR1 and CDR2 (germline): SGHNT, YYREEE (reference sequence). CDR3 nucleotides: TGTGCCAGCAGCTTGGGACAGGGGATGGGCTACACCTTC. This encodes CASSLGQGMGYTF.

The chain couples TRBV5-1 to TRBJ1-2, with a possible D match to TRBD1 (5 bases). The CDR3 spans 14 residues. V was trimmed by 4 bases and J by 3 bases, leaving 13 bases between them. Germline CDR1 and CDR2: SGHRS and YFSETQ. DNA for the CDR3: TGCGCCAGCAGCGGAGACAGTGGCTACTATGGCTACACCTTC. Its protein is CASSGDSGYYGYTF.

The V call is TRBV29-1, the J call TRBJ1-1; D remains ambiguous. Germline V CDR1 and CDR2: SQVTM, ANQGSEA. Trimming stripped 6 bases from V and 0 bases from J, with 11 bases between. The length of the CDR3 is 13 residues. In DNA, the CDR3 is TGCAGCGTGGGCAGCCCTTTGAACACTGAAGCTTTCTTT. Translation gives CSVGSPLNTEAFF. Supplemented by reference TRBV29-1 and TRBJ1-1, the full variable domain reads SAVISQKPSRDICQRGTSLTIQCQVDSQVTMMFWYRQQPGQSLTLIATANQGSEATYESGFVIDKFPISRPNLTFSTLTVSNMSPEDSSIYLCSVGSPLNTEAFFGQGTRLTVV.

The chain employs TRBV19 and TRBJ1-3, with TRBD1 identical over 10 bases. Germline CDR1 and CDR2: LNHDA and SQIVND (reference sequence). This CDR3 region has 15 residues. V lost 3 bases to trimming and J lost 2 bases; unmatched junction nucleotides: 1. Written as DNA, the CDR3 is TGTGCCAGTAGTATCGGGACAGGGGCTGGAAACACCATATATTTT. Translated: CASSIGTGAGNTIYF.

The V call is TRBV11-2, the J call TRBJ2-1; 11 bases map to TRBD1. The CDR3 is made up of 18 amino acids. Per the germline V gene, CDR1 is SGHAT and CDR2 is FQNNGV. V shed 5 bases, J shed 0 bases, and the junction held 9 bases outside the gene matches. This CDR3 reads CASSSRDRGFYSYNEQFF. CDR3 DNA sequence: TGTGCCAGCAGCAGCCGGGACAGGGGGTTTTACTCCTACAATGAGCAGTTCTTC.

This sequence joins TRBV19 and TRBJ1-3; TRBD1 is a possible D gene (5 bases). The CDR3 covers 15 residues. V lost 5 bases, J lost 2 bases, and 13 bases lay in between. Germline assignment: CDR1 LNHDA and CDR2 SQIVND (reference sequence). The DNA for the CDR3 is TGTGCCAGTAGTGCCCGACAGCCAACTGGAAACACCATATATTTT. Amino acids: CASSARQPTGNTIYF.

The V call is TRBV10-3, the J call TRBJ2-3; 7 positions agree with TRBD1. The CDR3 totals 12 residues. Per the germline V gene, CDR1 is ENHRY and CDR2 is SYGVKD. V shed 11 bases, J shed 1 base, and the junction held 3 bases outside the gene matches. This chain's CDR3 is CASTGGTDTQYF. CDR3 in DNA: TGTGCCTCAACAGGGGGCACAGATACGCAGTATTTT.

The chain couples TRBV5-4 to TRBJ2-3; D is undetermined. CDR1 is SGHNT, CDR2 YYREEE, per germline (reference sequence). The CDR3 runs 11 residues. V lost 3 bases and J 5 bases, leaving 4 bases between the germline ends. CDR3 residues: CASSSLDTQYF. DNA for the CDR3: TGTGCCAGCAGCTCCCTAGATACGCAGTATTTT.

V gene TRBV2 combines with J gene TRBJ2-1, with TRBD1 matching over 8 bases. Germline V gene data show CDR1 as SNHLY and CDR2 as FYNNEI. V shed 3 bases, J shed 3 bases, and the junction held 7 bases outside the gene matches. The CDR3 covers 16 residues. This CDR3 is CASSDRQDRVYNEQFF. In DNA form, the CDR3 reads TGTGCCAGCAGTGATCGGCAGGACAGGGTCTACAATGAGCAGTTCTTC.

The chain is built from TRBV6-5 and TRBJ1-1; a possible D gene is TRBD1 (5 bases). V gave up 3 bases and J gave up 10 bases, with 15 bases separating them. The CDR3 contains 13 residues. Germline V gives CDR1 MNHEY, CDR2 SVGAGI. CDR3 protein: CASSYTTPGRAFF. The CDR3 DNA reads TGTGCCAGCAGTTATACAACACCAGGGAGAGCTTTCTTT.

This CDR3 reads CASGRNYGYTF. For the CDR3, the DNA is TGTGCCAGCGGGAGGAACTATGGCTACACCTTC. V gene TRBV6-6 combines with J gene TRBJ1-2, with D hard to call. Germline loops: CDR1 MNHNY, CDR2 SVGAGI (reference sequence). With 8 bases removed from V and 2 bases from J, the gap between germline ends came to 6 bases. The CDR3 contains 11 residues.